The subject of this entry is one T cell receptor (beta chain). Its antigen is not known. The CDR3 extends over 15 amino acids. CDR1 is ENHRY, CDR2 SYGVKD, per germline. V was cut by 4 bases and J by 4 bases, with 16 bases left in between. Profiling relied on immunoSEQ multiplex PCR, and the TCRdb table lists in-frame clones only, not all of them. The table lists 160,000 or so clones, approximately 94% of them singletons. The data derive from a study of T cell responses to AZD1222 COVID-19 vaccine. Findings and caveats of the study: Clonal diversity was possibly underestimated, and white British individuals and females predominated among donors. It was only after the peak T cell response that any repertoires were sampled.

The V call is TRBV10-3, the J call TRBJ1-2; tentative D call: TRBD1 (5 bases). The TCR originated in an adult who received the AZD1222 COVID-19 vaccine. The input for sequencing was peripheral blood, taken 28 days after the second AZD1222 dose. The CDR3 spells CAISGSEITGYGYTF. CDR3 sequence (DNA): TGTGCCATCAGTGGATCAGAAATAACAGGCTATGGCTACACCTTC.